This T cell receptor beta chain was identified in a study of regulatory T cells in long-lasting Graves disease. Study at large: Persistence in Graves' disease required over 5 years of antithyroid drugs plus positive TSH receptor antibodies.

Trimming cost V 4 bases and J 2 bases, with 15 bases left between them. Germline V gene data show CDR1 as SNHLY and CDR2 as FYNNEI. There are 16 residues in the CDR3. Investigators prepared the TCR beta libraries by applying iRepertoire HTBI primers and Arm-PCR of CDR3 regions. Each CDR3 protein gets one entry after TCRdb re-called the multiplex PCR reads with MiXCR. This table has 400,000 to 450,000 distinct CDR3 sequences, roughly a quarter appearing once. Time point specified: persistent/refractory GD, antithyroid drugs over 5 years with positive TRAb. The TCR library was prepared using RNA isolated from PBMCs. At least ten counts were recorded for this clonotype.

The sequence was obtained from a female donor with Graves disease. The J gene is TRBJ1-5, the V gene TRBV2; TRBD1 is a possible D gene (6 bases). The sample here was peripheral blood mononuclear cells (PBMCs), taken when the disease was refractory, from a patient treated with antithyroid drugs. The CDR3 DNA reads TGTGCCAGCAGTGCTTTACAGGGATTGGGCAATCAGCCCCAGCATTTT. Protein sequence: CASSALQGLGNQPQHF.